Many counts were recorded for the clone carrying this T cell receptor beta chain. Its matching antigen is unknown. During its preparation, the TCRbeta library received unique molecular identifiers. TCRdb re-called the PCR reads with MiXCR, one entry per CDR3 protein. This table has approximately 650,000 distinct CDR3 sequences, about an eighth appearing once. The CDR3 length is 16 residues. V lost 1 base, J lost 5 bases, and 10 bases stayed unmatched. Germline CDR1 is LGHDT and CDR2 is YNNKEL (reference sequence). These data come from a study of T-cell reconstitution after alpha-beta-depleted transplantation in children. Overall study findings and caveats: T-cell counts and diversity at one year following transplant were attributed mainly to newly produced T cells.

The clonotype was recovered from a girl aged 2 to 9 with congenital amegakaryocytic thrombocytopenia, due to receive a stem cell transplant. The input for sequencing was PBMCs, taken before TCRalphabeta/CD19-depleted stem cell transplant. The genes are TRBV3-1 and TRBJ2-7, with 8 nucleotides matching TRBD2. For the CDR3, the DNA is TGTGCCAGCAGCCAAGTGGGACTAGTCAACAGGAACGAGCAGTACTTC. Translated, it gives CASSQVGLVNRNEQYF.